This T cell receptor beta chain was sequenced for a study of blood T cell repertoires in COVID-19. Only one count was recorded for this clone. Profiling relied on immunoSEQ multiplex PCR, and the TCRdb table lists in-frame clones only, not all of them. The data hold 360,000 or so clones, with approximately 89% observed a single time. Specimen: peripheral blood. This TCR was sampled from a woman between 55 and 75 years old with COVID-19, enrolled during active disease.

CDR3 protein: CASSREDLRYNSPLHF. DNA of the CDR3: TGTGCCAGCAGCCGGGAGGACCTGAGGTATAATTCACCCCTCCACTTT. V usage is TRBV3-1 (or the pseudogene TRBV3-2) and J usage is TRBJ1-6; the D is unclear. The CDR3 loop spans 16 amino acids. Germline V gene sequence: CDR1 LGHDT, CDR2 YNNKEL (reference sequence). V dropped 4 bases and J dropped 4 bases, with 14 bases sitting between them.